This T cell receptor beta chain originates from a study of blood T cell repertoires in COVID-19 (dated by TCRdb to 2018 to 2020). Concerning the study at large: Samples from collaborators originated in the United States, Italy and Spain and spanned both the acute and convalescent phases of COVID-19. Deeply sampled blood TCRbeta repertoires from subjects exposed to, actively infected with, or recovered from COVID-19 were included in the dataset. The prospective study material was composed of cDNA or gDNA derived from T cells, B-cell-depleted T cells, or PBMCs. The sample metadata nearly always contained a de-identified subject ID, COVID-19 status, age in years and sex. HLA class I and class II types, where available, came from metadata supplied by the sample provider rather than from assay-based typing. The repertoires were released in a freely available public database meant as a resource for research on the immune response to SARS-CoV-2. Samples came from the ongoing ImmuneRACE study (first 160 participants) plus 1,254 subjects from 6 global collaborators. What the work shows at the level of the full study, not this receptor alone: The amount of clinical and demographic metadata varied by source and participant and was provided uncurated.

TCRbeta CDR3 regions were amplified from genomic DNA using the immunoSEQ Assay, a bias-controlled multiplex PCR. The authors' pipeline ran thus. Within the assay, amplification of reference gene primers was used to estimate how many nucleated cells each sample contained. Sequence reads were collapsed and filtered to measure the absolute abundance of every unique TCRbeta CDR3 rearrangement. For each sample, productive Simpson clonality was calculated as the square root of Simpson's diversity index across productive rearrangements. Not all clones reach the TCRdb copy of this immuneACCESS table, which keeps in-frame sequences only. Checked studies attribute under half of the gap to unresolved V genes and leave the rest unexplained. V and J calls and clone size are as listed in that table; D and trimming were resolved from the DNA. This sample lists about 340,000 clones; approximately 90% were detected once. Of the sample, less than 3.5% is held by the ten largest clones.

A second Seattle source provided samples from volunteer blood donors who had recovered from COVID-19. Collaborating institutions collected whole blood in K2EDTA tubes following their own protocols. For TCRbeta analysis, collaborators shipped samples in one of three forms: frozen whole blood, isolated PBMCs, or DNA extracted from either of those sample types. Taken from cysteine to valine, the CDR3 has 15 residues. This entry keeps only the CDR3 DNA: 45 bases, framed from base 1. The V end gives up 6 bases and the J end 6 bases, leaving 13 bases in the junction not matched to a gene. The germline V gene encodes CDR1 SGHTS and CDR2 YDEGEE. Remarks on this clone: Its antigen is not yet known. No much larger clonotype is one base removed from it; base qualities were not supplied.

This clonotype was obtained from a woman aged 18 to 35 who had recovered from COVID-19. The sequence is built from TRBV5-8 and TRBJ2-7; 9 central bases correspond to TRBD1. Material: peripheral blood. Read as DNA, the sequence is TGTGCCAGCAAACGGGAAAGGACAGGGGCTTTCGAGCAGTACGTC. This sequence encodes CASKRERTGAFEQYV.